Following are 19 T cell receptor beta chains from one sample sequenced in a study of metastatic and nonmetastatic thyroid tumors (TCRdb year 2020). The receptor library was made with PCR. The sequencer listed for this sample is Illumina HiSeq 4000. The public reads were quality trimmed at Q25 with fastp and then assembled into clones with MiXCR by TCRdb, keeping productive beta chains. The sample has about 35,000 clones on record, approximately 20% of them singletons. The top ten constitute about a sixth of the sample. No treatment had been received by any patient before thyroid surgery. Sequences were obtained from blood. The receptors come from a female donor with papillary thyroid cancer or a benign thyroid nodule (not recorded which). Some clones in this sample may be carry-over from other donors' samples.

This clone occurred many times. The genes are TRBV6-6 and TRBJ2-1; TRBD2 might be the D (6 bases). The length of the CDR3 is 17 residues. The germline gives CDR1 MNHNY, CDR2 SVGAGI (reference sequence). Trimming removed 10 bases at V and 2 bases at J, with 24 bases between. CDR3 in amino acids: CATTLRVRETPYNEQFF. CDR3 DNA sequence: TGTGCCACTACCCTAAGGGTACGGGAGACGCCCTACAATGAGCAGTTCTTC.

This clone rates as medium-sized (0.01 to 0.1%). The chain uses TRBV10-2 and TRBJ1-1; no definite D call. Trimming left V 0 bases short and J 1 base short, with 6 bases between. This CDR3 is 14 amino acids long. The germline V gene encodes CDR1 WSHSY and CDR2 SAAADI. In DNA form, the CDR3 reads TGCGCCAGCAGTGAGTCGATCAGGAACACTGAAGCTTTCTTT. This translates into CASSESIRNTEAFF.

This clone was detected a few times. The V and J genes are TRBV12-5 and TRBJ2-7; 12 bases fit TRBD2. The trim removed 3 bases at V and 3 bases at J, leaving 6 bases unmatched. This CDR3 is built from 16 residues. Germline CDR1 is LGHNT and CDR2 is FRNRAP. CDR3 sequence reads: CASGFRTSGTVYEQYF. The DNA for the CDR3 is TGTGCTAGTGGTTTTCGGACTAGCGGGACGGTCTACGAGCAGTACTTC.

This clone was recorded many times. The J gene is TRBJ1-5, the V gene TRBV19; possible D gene TRBD1, 6 bases. V was shortened by 3 bases and J by 0 bases, with 21 bases between the two germline ends. This CDR3 is built from 19 residues. Germline lookup yields CDR1 LNHDA and CDR2 SQIVND (reference sequence). The CDR3 reads CASSIRPSGGLYSNQPQHF. In nucleotides, the CDR3 is TGTGCCAGTAGTATCAGGCCTAGTGGGGGCCTCTATAGCAATCAGCCCCAGCATTTT.

There are many counts of this clone. Other DNA variants within this sample encode the same CDR3. The chain combines TRBV2 with TRBJ2-5; D perhaps matches TRBD2 (7 bases). Germline V gene data show CDR1 as SNHLY and CDR2 as FYNNEI. The CDR3 extends over 14 amino acids. Trimming cost V 3 bases and J 1 base, with 9 bases left between them. CDR3 coding DNA: TGTGCCAGCAGTGAGCGGGGGCTCCAAGAGACCCAGTACTTC. Residues: CASSERGLQETQYF.

Ten or more counts support this clone. The rearrangement uses TRBV7-2 and TRBJ2-5; TRBD2 might be the D (5 bases). The CDR3 is 13 residues long. Germline lookup yields CDR1 SGHTA and CDR2 FQGNSA. V lost 3 bases, J lost 5 bases, and 10 bases lay in between. DNA of the CDR3: TGTGCCAGCAGCTTCGGGCGGGCGGAGACCCAGTACTTC. Translated: CASSFGRAETQYF.

Concerning this clone: A much larger clone lies a single base off, so this may be a read error. This chain links TRBV4-3 with TRBJ2-7, with TRBD1 as a possible D gene (5 bases). Trimming stripped 0 bases from V and 3 bases from J, with 15 bases between. The CDR3 has 16 residues. CDR1 and CDR2 from the germline V gene are LGHNA and YSLEER. The CDR3 DNA follows: TGCGCCAGCAGCCAAGAGGTCGGCAGGGTCCACTACGAGCAGTACTTC. Its translation is CASSQEVGRVHYEQYF.

This clone showed up many times. CDR3 bases: TGCGCCAGCAGCCAAGAGCTAGCGGCCTCCGGGGAGCTGTTTTTT. Its translation is CASSQELAASGELFF. V is TRBV4-3 and J is TRBJ2-2; TRBD2 matches 7 bases. V lost 0 bases and J lost 6; bases outside the gene matches: 4. The germline V gene encodes CDR1 LGHNA and CDR2 YSLEER. The CDR3 runs to 15 residues.

A single count supports this clone. The chain joins TRBV7-2 to TRBJ2-1; 7 positions agree with TRBD2. CDR3 length: 16 residues. Germline CDR1 SGHTA, CDR2 FQGNSA. V gave up 5 bases and J gave up 4 bases; unmatched junction bases: 11. The CDR3 is CASSTRSGEGYNEQFF. The DNA of the CDR3 is TGTGCCAGCAGCACACGGTCGGGGGAGGGATACAATGAGCAGTTCTTC.

As to this clone: This CDR3 is missing its conserved last phenylalanine or tryptophan, likely due to a read error. It is unclear where the CDR3 begins or ends on the DNA, so no DNA is shown, and the CDR3 is as TCRdb lists it. The chain uses TRBV20-1 and TRBJ2-7; TRBD1, the table's D call, was not compared with the DNA. In germline, CDR1 is DFQATT, CDR2 SNEGSKA (reference sequence). The CDR3 is 14 residues long, counting both termini. The CDR3 loop reads CSARSLAGVYEQYS.

The chain joins TRBV7-2 to TRBJ2-3, with D perhaps matching TRBD1 or TRBD2 (5 bases each). The CDR3 spans 19 residues. V lost 6 bases to trimming and J lost 0 bases, with 25 bases between them. The germline V gene has CDR1 SGHTA and CDR2 FQGNSA. The CDR3 region has the DNA TGTGCCAGCAGGGGGCCGGGGCCAACAACAGACCCTAGCACAGATACGCAGTATTTT. This translates into CASRGPGPTTDPSTDTQYF.

This clone was seen at least ten times. The rearrangement uses TRBV20-1 and TRBJ2-3; D may be TRBD1 or TRBD2 (5 bases each). The CDR3 extends over 16 amino acids. V dropped 8 bases and J dropped 4 bases, with 25 bases sitting between them. Germline CDR1 is DFQATT and CDR2 is SNEGSKA (reference sequence). The CDR3 is CSSLDRRSRGADTQYF. The CDR3 DNA sequence: TGCAGTTCCTTAGACCGGCGGTCCCGGGGCGCAGATACGCAGTATTTT.

V gene TRBV5-1 combines with J gene TRBJ1-1; D is undetermined. The CDR3 runs 14 residues. Germline V gene lookup returns CDR1 SGHRS and CDR2 YFSETQ. V was pared by 5 bases and J by 5 bases, with 16 bases between. The CDR3 reads CASRITAEGTEAFF. The CDR3 nucleotides are TGCGCCAGCAGGATCACCGCTGAGGGAACTGAAGCTTTCTTT.

This clone was seen many times. The V and J genes are TRBV11-2 and TRBJ2-5, with no clear D. Germline CDR1 is SGHAT and CDR2 is FQNNGV. The CDR3 contains 15 residues. The ends were cut back, 5 bases at V and 1 base at J, with 14 bases in the middle. The CDR3 DNA follows: TGTGCCAGCAGCGGTAGGGTTCTGGTCCAAGAGACCCAGTACTTC. This translates into CASSGRVLVQETQYF. Variable domain in full (rest from reference TRBV11-2 and TRBJ2-5): EAGVAQSPRYKIIEKRQSVAFWCNPISGHATLYWYQQILGQGPKLLIQFQNNGVVDDSQLPKDRFSAERLKGVDSTLKIQPAKLEDSAVYLCASSGRVLVQETQYFGPGTRLLVL.

This clone has a handful of counts. The chain links TRBV12-3 or TRBV12-4 to TRBJ2-5; 7 bases are shared with TRBD1. This CDR3 is 14 amino acids long. J lost 5 bases, V lost 7 bases, and 10 bases had no gene match. In nucleotides, the CDR3 is TGTGCCAGCAAAATGACAGGGCCGACGGAGACCCAGTACTTC. Amino acid sequence: CASKMTGPTETQYF.

Notes on this clone: Given a much more abundant clone one base away, this may be a read error. The sample carries other DNA sequences with the same CDR3. J is TRBJ2-5 and V is TRBV15; 7 bases map to TRBD1. The CDR3 consists of 15 residues. Germline CDR1 LNHNV, CDR2 YYDKDF (reference sequence). Here the CDR3 reads CATSRGQGAQETQHF. CDR3 nucleotide sequence: TGTGCCACCAGCAGAGGACAGGGTGCCCAAGAGACCCAGCACTTC. The whole variable domain, remainder taken from reference TRBV15 and TRBJ2-5, is DAMVIQNPRYQVTQFGKPVTLSCSQTLNHNVMYWYQQKSSQAPKLLFHYYDKDFNNEADTPDNFQSRRPNTSFCFLDIRSPGLGDTAMYLCATSRGQGAQETQHFGPGTRLLVL.

The table lists this clone with many counts. This may stem from a read error, because a much larger clone lies one nucleotide away. The chain carries TRBV12-3 or TRBV12-4 and TRBJ2-1; D tentatively reads TRBD1 or TRBD2 (5 bases each). V lost 6 bases and J lost 9, with 15 bases in between. The CDR3 covers 13 residues. CDR3: CASSSHAGTEQFF. The CDR3 DNA reads as TGTGCCAGCAGCAGTCACGCAGGGACTGAGCAGTTCTTC.

In its sample, this clone was seen many times. This chain joins TRBV12-3 or TRBV12-4 and TRBJ2-1; TRBD2 matches at 8 bases. After removal of 5 bases from V and 9 bases from J, the junction contained 9 bases not matched to a gene. CDR3 size: 14 residues. The DNA for the CDR3 is TGTGCCAGCAGTACTGGGACTAGTACTGGTGAGCAGTTCTTC. Translation: CASSTGTSTGEQFF.

This clone was seen a few times. The chain couples TRBV12-3 or TRBV12-4 to TRBJ2-2; 9 bases are shared with TRBD1. The V and J ends lost 3 bases and 2 bases, in that order; junction bases with no gene match: 4. The CDR3 has 16 residues. The CDR3 nucleotides read TGTGCCAGCAGTTTGGGACAGGGAGGCAACACCGGGGAGCTGTTTTTT. Encoded protein: CASSLGQGGNTGELFF.